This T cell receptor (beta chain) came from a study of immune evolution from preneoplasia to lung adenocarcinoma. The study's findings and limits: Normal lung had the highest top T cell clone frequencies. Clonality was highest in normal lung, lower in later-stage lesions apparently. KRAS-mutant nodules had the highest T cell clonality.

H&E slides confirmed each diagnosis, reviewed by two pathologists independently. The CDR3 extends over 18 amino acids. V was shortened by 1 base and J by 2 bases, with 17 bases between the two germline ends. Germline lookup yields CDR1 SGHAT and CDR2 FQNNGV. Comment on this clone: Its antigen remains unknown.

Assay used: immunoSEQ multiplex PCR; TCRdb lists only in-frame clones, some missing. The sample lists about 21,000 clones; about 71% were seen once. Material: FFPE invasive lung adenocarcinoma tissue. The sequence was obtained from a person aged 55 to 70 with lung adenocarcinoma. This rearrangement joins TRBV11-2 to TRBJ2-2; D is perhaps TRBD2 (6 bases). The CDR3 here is CASSLVPGGTGNTGELFF. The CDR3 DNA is TGTGCCAGCAGCTTAGTCCCTGGGGGGACTGGCAACACCGGGGAGCTGTTTTTT.